This TCR beta chain came from a study of T cell clonotyping in hematopoietic cell transplantation. CDR1 is SGDLS, CDR2 YYNGEE, per germline. V lost 4 bases and J 3 bases, leaving 17 bases between the germline ends. The CDR3 sequence is 16 residues long. Profiling relied on immunoSEQ multiplex PCR, and the TCRdb table lists in-frame clones only, not all of them. This sample has roughly 12,000 clones, with approximately 89% found just once. In this sample, this clone turned up once. Source material: peripheral blood mononuclear cells. The J gene is TRBJ1-5, the V gene TRBV9; D is ambiguous. This receptor was obtained from a woman between 50 and 59 years old in good health. Some clones in this sample may be carry-over from other donors' samples. The CDR3, as DNA: TGTGCCAGCAGCCCCGATGGTCGGAGATCCAATCAGCCCCAGCATTTT. It encodes CASSPDGRRSNQPQHF.